The sequence of this T cell receptor beta chain was determined in a study of shared clonotypes between healthy human individuals. Overall study findings and caveats: It was observed that approximately 5% of naive CD4 clonotypes were shared across several donors.

A remark on this clone: Its matching antigen is unknown.

Germline V gives CDR1 SGHAT, CDR2 FQNNGV. CDR3 length: 13 residues. Trimming cost V 1 base and J 4 bases, with 8 bases left between them. An assay was performed, and its level was deep. Only in-frame clones appear in the TCRdb table, and some are missing; sequencing was by immunoSEQ multiplex PCR. Found here are approximately 1.5 million clones, 98% of them singletons; the top ten hold 0.36%. Splitting the CD4+ cells yielded a CD45RA+ naive subset and a CD45RA-negative memory subset. This receptor was obtained from a man aged 25-45 years in good health. This chain connects TRBV11-2 to TRBJ2-7, with D perhaps matching TRBD2 (5 bases). Sequencing was performed on naive CD4+ T cells sorted from blood. The subset is: CD45RA+ positively selected. The CDR3 DNA follows: TGTGCCAGCAGCTTAGTGGGAGAATACGAGCAGTACTTC. This sequence encodes CASSLVGEYEQYF.